The 14 T cell receptor beta chains given below trace back to one sample, sequenced in a study of low-dose radiotherapy and immunotherapy resistance in tumors. TRAV- and TRBV-specific primers primed first-strand cDNA, covering alpha and beta chains. For amplifying TCRs, the PCR ran for around 20 cycles with Phusion, which was used together with a constant-region primer and the adapter on the V primers. TCRdb recomputed calls from the reads with MiXCR, one row per CDR3 protein. Among 7,500 to 10,000 distinct CDR3 sequences, around 79% were seen once, and the ten largest hold about 1.5%. The origin of the receptors is a human donor with advanced metastatic prostate, ovarian, gallbladder or colorectal cancer (not recorded which). This table probably holds off-target reads from a library built for another chain.

This clonotype showed up just a few times. The J gene is TRBJ1-2, the V gene TRBV19; no definite D call. Per the germline V gene, CDR1 is LNHDA and CDR2 is SQIVND (reference sequence). V was trimmed by 7 bases and J by 0 bases, leaving 15 bases between them. The CDR3 length is 15 residues. For the CDR3, the DNA is TGTGCCAGTATGGAGGGCGCAGAGACTAACTATGGCTACACCTTC. Amino acids: CASMEGAETNYGYTF. The variable domain in full, completed from reference TRBV19 and TRBJ1-2, reads DGGITQSPKYLFRKEGQNVTLSCEQNLNHDAMYWYRQDPGQGLRLIYYSQIVNDFQKGDIAEGYSVSREKKESFPLTVTSAQKNPTAFYLCASMEGAETNYGYTFGSGTRLTVV.

The chain has TRBV12-3 or TRBV12-4 and TRBJ2-4; TRBD1 aligns across 7 bases. With V trimmed by 6 bases and J by 0 bases, 11 bases remained unmatched. This CDR3 has 17 amino acids. CDR3 protein: CASSQGQTSIAKNIQYF. CDR3 bases: TGTGCCAGCAGCCAGGGACAGACTTCAATAGCCAAAAACATTCAGTACTTC.

This clonotype was recorded a few times. The chain links TRBV4-2 to TRBJ2-1; 14 nucleotides align to TRBD2. Losses at the gene ends were 8 bases for V and 9 bases for J; bases not matched to a gene: 3. From germline, CDR1 is LGHNA and CDR2 YNFKEQ. There are 13 residues in the CDR3. This CDR3 reads CASRGLAGAEQFF. The CDR3 DNA reads as TGTGCCAGCCGGGGACTAGCGGGAGCTGAGCAGTTCTTC.

The V and J genes are TRBV19 and TRBJ2-2; possibly TRBD1 for D (5 bases). The CDR3 has 13 amino acids. The germline V gene has CDR1 LNHDA and CDR2 SQIVND (reference sequence). The V end lost 6 bases, the J end lost 8 bases, and 13 bases lay between the germline ends. The CDR3 nucleotides read TGTGCCAGTAGCCGAACAGGTCAGGGGGAGCTGTTTTTT. Translated, it gives CASSRTGQGELFF.

The chain employs TRBV28 and TRBJ2-5; TRBD2 matches at 7 bases. The germline V gene has CDR1 MDHEN and CDR2 SYDVKM. Losses at the gene ends were 5 bases for V and 1 base for J; bases not matched to a gene: 10. This CDR3 comprises 16 residues. CDR3 sequence (DNA): TGTGCCAGCAGTCCGCCGCGGGGGAGTACCCAAGAGACCCAGTACTTC. Translating gives CASSPPRGSTQETQYF.

The chain has TRBV28 and TRBJ2-3; TRBD1 matches at 7 bases. The V and J ends lost 3 bases and 1 base, in that order; junction bases with no gene match: 4. Looked up from germline, CDR1 is MDHEN and CDR2 is SYDVKM. The CDR3 totals 15 residues. The CDR3 region has the DNA TGTGCCAGCAGTTTGAGGGGGCTTGGCACAGATACGCAGTATTTT. It codes for CASSLRGLGTDTQYF.

This chain connects TRBV28 to TRBJ2-7; D is unclear. This CDR3 is built from 11 residues. CDR1 and CDR2 (germline): MDHEN, SYDVKM. V was clipped by 7 bases and J by 0 bases, with 4 bases between them. Here the CDR3 reads CASMLSYEQYF. CDR3 bases: TGTGCCAGCATGCTCTCCTACGAGCAGTACTTC.

J is TRBJ1-6 and V is TRBV9, with D possibly being TRBD1 (6 bases). Germline values: CDR1 SGDLS, CDR2 YYNGEE. The V end lost 2 bases, the J end lost 7 bases, and 7 bases lay between the germline ends. CDR3 length: 13 amino acids. For the CDR3, the DNA is TGTGCCAGCAGCGTTACAGGGAATTCACCCCTCCACTTT. This sequence encodes CASSVTGNSPLHF.

The gene calls are TRBV7-2 and TRBJ1-3; D is undetermined. The CDR3 is 14 residues long. Deletions cut 0 bases from V and 4 bases from J, with 7 bases between. CDR1 is SGHTA and CDR2 is FQGNSA in the germline V gene. The CDR3, as DNA: TGTGCCAGCAGCTTAGCTGCAATAGGAAACACCATATATTTT. Translated: CASSLAAIGNTIYF. Full variable domain (remainder filled in from reference TRBV7-2 and TRBJ1-3): GAGVSQSPSNKVTEKGKDVELRCDPISGHTALYWYRQSLGQGLEFLIYFQGNSAPDKSGLPSDRFSAERTGGSVSTLTIQRTQQEDSAVYLCASSLAAIGNTIYFGEGSWLTVV.

The table lists this clonotype with a few counts. The chain is built from TRBV9 and TRBJ2-7, with D possibly being TRBD2 (6 bases). Trimming cost V 3 bases and J 2 bases, with 12 bases left between them. The CDR3 runs to 14 residues. The germline CDR1 and CDR2 sequences are SGDLS and YYNGEE. DNA of the CDR3: TGTGCCAGCAGCGACGGGACTCGACCCTACGAGCAGTACTTC. Amino acid sequence: CASSDGTRPYEQYF.

The chain couples TRBV12-3 or TRBV12-4 to TRBJ1-5, with 9 nucleotides matching TRBD1. This CDR3 has 15 amino acids. With V trimmed by 3 bases and J by 5 bases, 5 bases remained unmatched. For the CDR3, the DNA is TGTGCCAGCAGTTTGGTGGGACAGGGTTATCAGCCCCAGCATTTT. Translated, it gives CASSLVGQGYQPQHF.

The chain uses TRBV29-1 and TRBJ2-7, with D perhaps matching TRBD1 (6 bases). V was shortened by 7 bases and J by 0 bases, with 13 bases between the two germline ends. The CDR3 contains 13 residues. Germline CDR1 reads SQVTM; CDR2 reads ANQGSEA. The CDR3 DNA reads TGCAGCGCCGAGGGACAAACCTCCTACGAGCAGTACTTC. Translating gives CSAEGQTSYEQYF.

The rearrangement uses TRBV21-1 and TRBJ2-1; the table's D call of TRBD1 was not tested on the DNA. TRBV21-1 represents a pseudogene. The CDR3 runs to 19 residues. CDR3 nucleotide sequence: TGTGCCAGCAGCAAAGGAGGTCGAGGGGGCCAAAGCTCCTACAATGAGCAGTTCTTC. Its protein is CASSKGGRGGQSSYNEQFF.

The table lists this clonotype with a few counts. This chain connects TRBV26 to TRBJ2-3; the table assigns TRBD2, which was not confirmed against the DNA. TRBV26 counts as a pseudogene. There are 14 residues in the CDR3. DNA for the CDR3: TGTGCCAGCTCGGGACTAGCACAATCAGATACGCAGTATTTT. This translates into CASSGLAQSDTQYF.